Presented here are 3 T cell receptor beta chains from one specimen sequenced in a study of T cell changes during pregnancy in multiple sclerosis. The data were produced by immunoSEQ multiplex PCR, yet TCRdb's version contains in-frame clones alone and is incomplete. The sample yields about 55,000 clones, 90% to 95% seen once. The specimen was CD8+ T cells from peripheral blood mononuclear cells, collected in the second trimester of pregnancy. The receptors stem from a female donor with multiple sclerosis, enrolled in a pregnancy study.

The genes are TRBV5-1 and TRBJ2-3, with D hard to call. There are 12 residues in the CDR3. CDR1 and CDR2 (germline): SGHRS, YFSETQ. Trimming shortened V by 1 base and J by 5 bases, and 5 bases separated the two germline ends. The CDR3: CASSLYIDTQYF. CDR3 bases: TGCGCCAGCAGCTTGTACATAGATACGCAGTATTTT.

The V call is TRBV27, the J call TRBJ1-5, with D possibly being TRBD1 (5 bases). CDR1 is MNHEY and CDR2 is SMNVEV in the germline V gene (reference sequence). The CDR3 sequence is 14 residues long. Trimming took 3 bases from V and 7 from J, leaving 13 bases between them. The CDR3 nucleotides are TGTGCCAGCAGTTTGGGAGGGGATGGGCAGCCCCAGCATTTT. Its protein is CASSLGGDGQPQHF.

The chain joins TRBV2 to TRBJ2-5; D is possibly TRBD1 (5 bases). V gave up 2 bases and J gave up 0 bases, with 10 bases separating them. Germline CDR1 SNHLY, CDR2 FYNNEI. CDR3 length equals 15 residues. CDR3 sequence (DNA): TGTGCCAGCAGTGAAAGGGGCAGGTACCAAGAGACCCAGTACTTC. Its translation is CASSERGRYQETQYF.